One sample yielded the 32 T cell receptor beta chains listed below, sequenced in a study of post-analysis software for immune sequencing data. The TCR beta cDNA libraries contained unique molecular identifiers. TCRdb passed the PCR reads through MiXCR, listing each CDR3 protein once. The table lists roughly 570,000 distinct CDR3 sequences, 30% to 40% of them singletons, with less than 6% in the top ten. These receptors' targets are unknown. Findings of the study overall: The five TRBV segments detected at higher frequency in patients than in controls included TRBV5-6, TRBV5-1 and TRBV20-1.

Sequences were obtained from blood. The receptors come from a girl between 2 and 17 years old with multiple sclerosis.

This clonotype has a count of ten or more. The chain uses TRBV12-3 or TRBV12-4 and TRBJ1-4; D may be TRBD1 (5 bases). Trimming shortened V by 3 bases and J by 8 bases, and 13 bases separated the two germline ends. The CDR3 has 14 amino acids. The CDR3 DNA reads TGTGCCAGCAGTTTTGGGCAGGGCTTGGAAAAACTGTTTTTT. This sequence encodes CASSFGQGLEKLFF.

On this clonotype: At one end the junction does not follow the germline gene, possibly because of a read error. The rearrangement links TRBV3-1 to TRBJ2-3; no definite D call. The CDR3 covers 17 residues. From germline, CDR1 is LGHDT and CDR2 YNNKEL (reference sequence). The CDR3 here is CTSSLGLLDRFTDTQYF. The CDR3 DNA reads TGTACCAGCAGCCTCGGGCTACTCGATAGGTTTACAGATACGCAGTATTTT.

This chain uses TRBV20-1 with TRBJ2-5; D is unclear. The CDR3 runs to 13 residues. V gave up 6 bases and J gave up 1 base, with 12 bases separating them. Germline CDR1 is DFQATT and CDR2 is SNEGSKA (reference sequence). CDR3 nucleotides: TGCAGTGCCAGCAAGGTGGTCCAAGAGACCCAGTACTTC. Protein: CSASKVVQETQYF.

This chain connects TRBV28 to TRBJ1-1; the D is unclear. There are 15 residues in the CDR3. Trimming pared 5 bases from V and 1 base from J, leaving 14 bases between. Germline V gene sequence: CDR1 MDHEN, CDR2 SYDVKM. The CDR3 sequence is CASSPPVGGNTEAFF. In DNA, the CDR3 is TGTGCCAGCAGTCCCCCGGTCGGAGGGAACACTGAAGCTTTCTTT.

The chain uses TRBV28 and TRBJ2-3; tentatively, D is TRBD2 (5 bases). Germline CDR1 and CDR2: MDHEN and SYDVKM. CDR3 length equals 15 residues. Between the trimmed V and J ends, which lost 2 bases and 1 base, there was a span of 10 bases. The CDR3 is CASSLVPEGTDTQYF. CDR3 in DNA: TGTGCCAGCAGTTTAGTACCGGAGGGCACAGATACGCAGTATTTT.

The chain carries TRBV7-2 and TRBJ2-7, with D tentatively TRBD1 (6 bases). In germline, CDR1 is SGHTA, CDR2 FQGNSA. The V and J ends lost 0 bases and 4 bases respectively, with 13 bases between them. This CDR3 is built from 15 residues. CDR3 in DNA: TGTGCCAGCAGCTTAGCCGGTATAGGGGGATACGAGCAGTACTTC. Its protein is CASSLAGIGGYEQYF. Looking up the rest from reference TRBV7-2 and TRBJ2-7 gives the full variable domain: GAGVSQSPSNKVTEKGKDVELRCDPISGHTALYWYRQSLGQGLEFLIYFQGNSAPDKSGLPSDRFSAERTGGSVSTLTIQRTQQEDSAVYLCASSLAGIGGYEQYFGPGTRLTVT.

The chain employs TRBV5-1 and TRBJ2-3, with D possibly matching TRBD1 (5 bases). This CDR3 region has 15 residues. Between the trimmed V and J ends, which lost 2 bases and 1 base, there was a span of 11 bases. CDR1 is SGHRS, CDR2 YFSETQ, per germline. CDR3: CASSLGQIGTDTQYF. In DNA, the CDR3 is TGCGCCAGCAGCTTAGGACAAATCGGCACAGATACGCAGTATTTT.

The gene calls are TRBV18 and TRBJ1-2; D is unclear. The CDR3 consists of 13 residues. V was trimmed by 5 bases and J by 3 bases, leaving 10 bases between them. Germline CDR1 KGHSH, CDR2 LQKENI. CDR3 region: CASSGLGDYGYTF. For the CDR3, the DNA is TGTGCCAGCTCAGGGTTAGGCGACTATGGCTACACCTTC.

This clonotype was recorded a few times. Here the CDR3 DNA reads TGTGCTAGTGGTTTGGGGGGGGCGCCCACAGATACGCAGTATTTT. It yields the protein CASGLGGAPTDTQYF. This chain links TRBV12-5 with TRBJ2-3; D tentatively fits TRBD1 or TRBD2 (6 bases each). CDR1 and CDR2 (germline): LGHNT, FRNRAP. The CDR3 runs to 15 residues. V was trimmed by 1 base and J by 2 bases, leaving 10 bases between them.

This clonotype was seen only a few times. The rearrangement joins TRBV7-2 to TRBJ2-3, with 8 bases that match TRBD2. CDR3 length equals 16 residues. Germline V gene sequence: CDR1 SGHTA, CDR2 FQGNSA. V dropped 3 bases and J dropped 4; count of bases not matched to a gene: 9. The CDR3, as DNA: TGTGCCAGCAGCTTCTTTACGGGGGGGCTTCCAGATACGCAGTATTTT. This encodes CASSFFTGGLPDTQYF.

This clonotype was counted between two and nine times. The chain combines TRBV12-3 or TRBV12-4 with TRBJ2-6; no definite D call. This CDR3 has 14 amino acids. Between the trimmed V and J ends, which lost 5 bases and 0 bases, there was a span of 5 bases. CDR3 sequence: CASSVYSGANVLTF. DNA for the CDR3: TGTGCCAGCAGTGTATACTCTGGGGCCAACGTCCTGACTTTC.

This clonotype was picked up one time. This clone may be a read error of a much larger clone one base away. Likely a read error: the CDR3 ends without its conserved phenylalanine or tryptophan. V usage is TRBV29-1 and J usage is TRBJ1-2, with D maybe TRBD1 (5 bases). V dropped 6 bases and J dropped 10 bases, with 21 bases sitting between them. This CDR3 comprises 13 residues. CDR1 SQVTM and CDR2 ANQGSEA come from the germline V gene. This chain's CDR3 is CSVQGGVGFDYTL. In nucleotides, the CDR3 is TGCAGCGTCCAAGGAGGGGTGGGTTTTGACTACACCCTC.

The genes are TRBV6-5 and TRBJ1-2; tentatively, D is TRBD1 (5 bases). The V and J ends lost 2 bases and 7 bases respectively, with 29 bases between them. The CDR3 is 19 amino acids. CDR1 is MNHEY, CDR2 SVGAGI, per germline. Here the CDR3 DNA reads TGTGCCAGCAGTTACCGGTCTCCCCGTTCGGGGGGAGGGCTAGGTGGCTACACCTTC. It translates to CASSYRSPRSGGGLGGYTF.

The rearrangement joins TRBV27 to TRBJ2-5; 9 bases are shared with TRBD2. The length of the CDR3 is 15 residues. Germline assignment: CDR1 MNHEY and CDR2 SMNVEV (reference sequence). The V segment lost 6 bases and the J segment 5 bases; nucleotides outside the gene matches: 10. The CDR3 loop reads CASRVTGTSSETQYF. For the CDR3, the DNA is TGTGCCAGCAGGGTTACCGGGACTAGCAGCGAGACCCAGTACTTC.

The gene calls are TRBV12-3 or TRBV12-4 and TRBJ2-1; maybe TRBD2 (5 bases). The CDR3 runs to 14 residues. V was shortened by 2 bases and J by 10 bases, with 15 bases between the two germline ends. This CDR3 is CASSLSSPGNEQFF. The CDR3 DNA reads TGTGCCAGCAGTTTATCTAGCCCGGGAAACGAGCAGTTCTTC.

The chain carries TRBV6-6 and TRBJ2-3; 9 bases match TRBD1. This CDR3 has 14 residues. Germline CDR1 is MNHNY and CDR2 is SVGAGI (reference sequence). With V trimmed by 8 bases and J by 5 bases, 8 bases remained unmatched. Written as DNA, the CDR3 is TGTGCCAGCCAGGGGACAGGGACAGGAGATACGCAGTATTTT. This codes for CASQGTGTGDTQYF.

This clonotype was seen ten or more times. The chain recombines TRBV29-1 with TRBJ1-5, with no clear D. The CDR3 is made up of 12 amino acids. CDR1 SQVTM and CDR2 ANQGSEA come from the germline V gene. Trimming took off 4 bases at V and 0 bases at J, with 4 bases between the two ends. The CDR3 region has the DNA TGCAGCGTTGGGGGTAGCAATCAGCCCCAGCATTTT. Amino acids: CSVGGSNQPQHF.

This clonotype was seen a few times. V is TRBV5-1 and J is TRBJ2-3, with TRBD1 matching over 11 bases. V lost 0 bases, J lost 4 bases, and 1 base stayed unmatched. This CDR3 contains 15 residues. The germline gives CDR1 SGHRS, CDR2 YFSETQ. The chain's CDR3 is CASSLGDRGSDTQYF. The CDR3 coding sequence is TGCGCCAGCAGCTTGGGGGACAGGGGGTCAGATACGCAGTATTTT.

The chain has TRBV12-3 or TRBV12-4 and TRBJ2-3; D is undetermined. The CDR3 has 15 amino acids. With 0 bases removed from V and 8 bases from J, the gap between germline ends came to 15 bases. The CDR3 reads CASSLADAGLATQYF. DNA for the CDR3: TGTGCCAGCAGTTTAGCGGACGCCGGATTGGCTACGCAGTATTTT.

This chain joins TRBV10-3 and TRBJ1-1; tentatively, D is TRBD1 (6 bases). CDR1 is ENHRY, CDR2 SYGVKD, per germline. V was shortened by 11 bases and J by 4 bases, with 23 bases between the two germline ends. The CDR3 spans 15 residues. This chain's CDR3 is CAVAHRVGLPTEAFF. The CDR3 nucleotides read TGTGCCGTAGCACACAGGGTCGGGCTTCCCACTGAAGCTTTCTTT.

The V and J genes are TRBV7-9 and TRBJ2-3; maybe TRBD1 (6 bases). The CDR3 runs 14 residues. The V and J ends lost 5 bases and 2 bases respectively, with 11 bases between them. The germline CDR1 and CDR2 sequences are SEHNR and FQNEAQ (reference sequence). The CDR3 DNA reads as TGTGCCAGCAGCCTCAGGGGTATCACAGATACGCAGTATTTT. It yields the protein CASSLRGITDTQYF.

The gene calls are TRBV5-1 and TRBJ1-1; 7 bases fit TRBD1. Germline V gives CDR1 SGHRS, CDR2 YFSETQ. The CDR3 extends over 15 amino acids. J was trimmed by 5 bases and V by 3 bases; bases with no gene match: 10. This CDR3 reads CASSSGQLSGTEAFF. The CDR3 DNA is TGCGCCAGCAGCTCGGGACAGTTGTCTGGGACTGAAGCTTTCTTT.

This clonotype showed up many times. The gene calls are TRBV20-1 and TRBJ1-6; D unclear. Germline CDR1 is DFQATT and CDR2 is SNEGSKA (reference sequence). V was trimmed by 2 bases and J by 0 bases, leaving 14 bases between them. The length of the CDR3 is 17 residues. CDR3 in amino acids: CSARQVVVSSYNSPLHF. DNA of the CDR3: TGCAGTGCTAGACAGGTTGTGGTGAGCTCCTATAATTCACCCCTCCACTTT.

The chain employs TRBV7-2 and TRBJ1-4; 7 nucleotides agree with TRBD1. The CDR3 consists of 15 residues. Germline trimming cut 5 bases from V and 6 bases from J; bases unmatched to any gene: 9. CDR1 is SGHTA and CDR2 is FQGNSA in the germline V gene. For the CDR3, the DNA is TGTGCCAGCAGCCGTCCACAGGGGAGCGATGAAAAACTGTTTTTT. Residues: CASSRPQGSDEKLFF.

This clonotype has more than one count but fewer than ten. V is TRBV4-1 and J is TRBJ1-5, with D maybe TRBD1 (6 bases). This CDR3 has 17 residues. V gave up 3 bases and J gave up 3 bases, with 18 bases separating them. Germline CDR1 and CDR2: MGHRA and YSYEKL. CDR3 in DNA: TGCGCCAGCAGCCACACCTGGCCACAGGGACCCAATCAGCCCCAGCATTTT. It codes for CASSHTWPQGPNQPQHF.

This chain uses TRBV6-5 with TRBJ1-1; D gene ambiguous. Trimming pared 5 bases from V and 2 bases from J, leaving 6 bases between. The CDR3 contains 12 residues. Per germline, CDR1 MNHEY and CDR2 SVGAGI. The DNA for the CDR3 is TGTGCCAGCAGTACGGCTAACACTGAAGCTTTCTTT. This encodes CASSTANTEAFF.

This rearrangement joins TRBV4-2 to TRBJ1-1; 10 bases agree with TRBD1. The CDR3 extends over 15 amino acids. Trimming took 3 bases from V and 2 from J; bases not matched to a gene: 3. CDR1 is LGHNA and CDR2 is YNFKEQ in the germline V gene. The CDR3 loop reads CASSQGTGVNTEAFF. The CDR3 nucleotides read TGTGCCAGCAGCCAGGGGACAGGGGTTAACACTGAAGCTTTCTTT.

CDR3 in amino acids: CASSQRDNYNEQFF. CDR3 nucleotide sequence: TGTGCCAGCAGCCAACGGGACAACTACAATGAGCAGTTCTTC. The J gene is TRBJ2-1, the V gene TRBV3-1; D perhaps matches TRBD1 (6 bases). CDR3 length: 14 amino acids. Trimming left V 2 bases short and J 3 bases short, with 8 bases between. The V gene's germline CDR1 is LGHDT and CDR2 YNNKEL (reference sequence).

This clonotype was seen only once. J is TRBJ2-5 and V is TRBV18; 7 bases map to TRBD2. Germline lookup yields CDR1 KGHSH and CDR2 LQKENI. V shed 1 base, J shed 11 bases, and the junction held 4 bases outside the gene matches. The CDR3 has 12 amino acids. CDR3 sequence (DNA): TGTGCCAGCTCACCACTGGGGAGGGAGCAGTACTTC. It is translated as CASSPLGREQYF.

This clonotype was detected a few times. The chain joins TRBV10-3 to TRBJ2-1; 9 positions agree with TRBD2. Germline V gene sequence: CDR1 ENHRY, CDR2 SYGVKD. With V trimmed by 6 bases and J by 5 bases, 5 bases remained unmatched. The CDR3 runs to 14 residues. The CDR3, as DNA: TGTGCCATCAGGGGCCAGCGGGGGGACAATGAGCAGTTCTTC. Encoded protein: CAIRGQRGDNEQFF.

This clonotype has just a few counts. This sequence joins TRBV5-1 and TRBJ1-2, with D perhaps TRBD1 (6 bases). The CDR3 has 14 residues. Trimming stripped 5 bases from V and 1 base from J, with 12 bases between. Germline lookup yields CDR1 SGHRS and CDR2 YFSETQ. The DNA for the CDR3 is TGCGCCAGCAGTTCCGACAGGAGTAACTATGGCTACACCTTC. As protein: CASSSDRSNYGYTF. Full variable domain (missing parts from reference TRBV5-1 and TRBJ1-2): KAGVTQTPRYLIKTRGQQVTLSCSPISGHRSVSWYQQTPGQGLQFLFEYFSETQRNKGNFPGRFSGRQFSNSRSEMNVSTLELGDSALYLCASSSDRSNYGYTFGSGTRLTVV.

The J gene is TRBJ2-5, the V gene TRBV29-1; a possible D gene is TRBD2 (6 bases). In germline, CDR1 is SQVTM, CDR2 ANQGSEA. V lost 4 bases, J lost 4 bases, and 10 bases lay in between. The CDR3 has 12 amino acids. The CDR3, as DNA: TGCAGCGTTGTGGTCGGGGGAGAGACCCAGTACTTC. Its translation: CSVVVGGETQYF. The whole variable domain, remainder taken from reference TRBV29-1 and TRBJ2-5, is SAVISQKPSRDICQRGTSLTIQCQVDSQVTMMFWYRQQPGQSLTLIATANQGSEATYESGFVIDKFPISRPNLTFSTLTVSNMSPEDSSIYLCSVVVGGETQYFGPGTRLLVL.